These 14 T cell receptor beta chains came from one sample sequenced in a study of regulatory dendritic cells for organ transplantation. TCRdb's table, derived via immunoSEQ multiplex PCR, lists solely in-frame clones and lacks some. The sample yields about 29,000 clones, about 75% seen once. The sequencing input was memory CD4+ T cells from blood. This sample's subset: CD45RO+ memory T cells. The receptors shown here come from a human donor in good health.

V gene TRBV11-2 combines with J gene TRBJ1-1, with D perhaps TRBD1 (5 bases). The germline CDR1 and CDR2 sequences are SGHAT and FQNNGV. Trimming left V 0 bases short and J 4 bases short, with 9 bases between. This CDR3 is built from 14 residues. CDR3 sequence (DNA): TGTGCCAGCAGCTTAGACAGGGTGGGCACTGAAGCTTTCTTT. Its translation: CASSLDRVGTEAFF.

The gene calls are TRBV4-3 and TRBJ1-5; 12 bases agree with TRBD1. CDR1 LGHNA and CDR2 YSLEER come from the germline V gene. Trimming cost V 0 bases and J 7 bases; bases outside gene matches: 4. The length of the CDR3 is 16 residues. In nucleotides, the CDR3 is TGCGCCAGCAGCCAAGAGTGGGGGACAGGGGGCCAGCCCCAGCATTTT. This encodes CASSQEWGTGGQPQHF.

This chain joins TRBV18 and TRBJ2-7; 13 bases match TRBD2. The trim removed 6 bases at V and 2 bases at J, leaving 7 bases unmatched. Germline CDR1 is KGHSH and CDR2 is LQKENI. This CDR3 has 16 residues. For the CDR3, the DNA is TGTGCCAGCTCGCTAGGACTAGCGGGGGCAACCTACGAGCAGTACTTC. Its protein product is CASSLGLAGATYEQYF.

The chain employs TRBV5-8 and TRBJ1-1; D uncertain. Germline CDR1 and CDR2: SGHTS and YDEGEE. V lost 2 bases to trimming and J lost 1 base, with 6 bases between them. The CDR3 spans 13 residues. CDR3 region: CASSFQRNTEAFF. CDR3 nucleotides: TGTGCCAGCAGCTTTCAGAGGAACACTGAAGCTTTCTTT.

This clone was seen a single time. The chain carries TRBV4-1 and TRBJ2-1, with TRBD2 matching 12 bases. CDR1 MGHRA and CDR2 YSYEKL come from the germline V gene. The V segment lost 2 bases and the J segment 1 base; nucleotides outside the gene matches: 3. The CDR3 is made up of 17 amino acids. CDR3 protein: CASSQPTSGRSYNEQFF. CDR3 sequence (DNA): TGCGCCAGCAGCCAACCGACTAGCGGGAGATCCTACAATGAGCAGTTCTTC.

CDR3: CASSQISGSGELFF. CDR3 coding DNA: TGCGCCAGCAGCCAGATTTCAGGTTCCGGGGAGCTGTTTTTT. This chain connects TRBV4-1 to TRBJ2-2, with no clear D. From germline, CDR1 is MGHRA and CDR2 YSYEKL. Trimming removed 3 bases from V and 6 bases from J, with 11 bases in between. There are 14 residues in the CDR3.

Here the CDR3 DNA reads TGTGCCAGCTCACCCAGGGTGGGCAATTCACCCCTCCACTTT. Encoded protein: CASSPRVGNSPLHF. The chain links TRBV18 to TRBJ1-6; weak D call: TRBD1 (5 bases). Germline-derived CDR1 and CDR2 are KGHSH and LQKENI. Trimming left V 3 bases short and J 7 bases short, with 10 bases between. The CDR3 loop spans 14 amino acids.

The chain links TRBV18 to TRBJ2-2, with unresolved D. Germline-derived CDR1 and CDR2 are KGHSH and LQKENI. With 3 bases removed from V and 0 bases from J, the gap between germline ends came to 11 bases. The CDR3 contains 16 residues. CDR3 sequence (DNA): TGTGCCAGCTCACCTAGGACCGCCTCGAACACCGGGGAGCTGTTTTTT. It specifies CASSPRTASNTGELFF.

This sequence joins TRBV5-4 and TRBJ2-5, with TRBD2 matching over 9 bases. The CDR3 covers 16 residues. Trimming took 4 bases from V and 5 from J; bases not matched to a gene: 12. Germline CDR1 and CDR2: SGHNT and YYREEE (reference sequence). The CDR3 DNA is TGTGCCAGCAGCACGGATGGCGGGGGGGCGGGGGAGACCCAGTACTTC. Its protein is CASSTDGGGAGETQYF.

The DNA of the CDR3 is TGTGCCAGCAGTGAAGAAATGGAAGATACGCAGTATTTT. This codes for CASSEEMEDTQYF. The chain employs TRBV6-1 and TRBJ2-3; D not certain. V was cut by 1 base and J by 5 bases, with 7 bases left in between. From germline, CDR1 is MNHNS and CDR2 SASEGT. The CDR3 totals 13 residues.

V and J are TRBV10-3 and TRBJ2-1, with TRBD1 identical over 7 bases. With V trimmed by 5 bases and J by 7 bases, 8 bases remained unmatched. Germline-derived CDR1 and CDR2 are ENHRY and SYGVKD. The CDR3 covers 14 residues. For the CDR3, the DNA is TGTGCCATCAGTCCGACAGGGTCACGGAATGAGCAGTTCTTC. Protein product: CAISPTGSRNEQFF.

This clone was observed a single time. This chain connects TRBV11-2 to TRBJ1-3; D is possibly TRBD1 (5 bases). Germline loops: CDR1 SGHAT, CDR2 FQNNGV. The CDR3 sequence is 15 residues long. V gave up 5 bases and J gave up 3 bases, with 14 bases separating them. The CDR3 region has the DNA TGTGCCAGCAGCCTCGGGGCGGTGGATGGAAACACCATATATTTT. This codes for CASSLGAVDGNTIYF.

This clone was recorded a few times. The chain carries TRBV7-2 and TRBJ1-1; 11 bases are a match to TRBD1. CDR1 is SGHTA and CDR2 is FQGNSA in the germline V gene. J lost 7 bases, V lost 6 bases, and 7 bases had no gene match. CDR3 length: 14 residues. CDR3 amino acids: CASSSDRGLGEAFF. In nucleotides, the CDR3 is TGTGCCAGCAGTTCGGACAGGGGGCTGGGTGAAGCTTTCTTT.

The V call is TRBV28, the J call TRBJ2-3; D remains ambiguous. The CDR3 sequence is 9 residues long. Deletions cut 8 bases from V and 8 bases from J, with 5 bases between. The germline V gene encodes CDR1 MDHEN and CDR2 SYDVKM. As DNA, the CDR3 is TGTGCCAGCGCCAGTACGCAGTATTTT. Translating it yields CASASTQYF.